The 7 T cell receptor beta chains given below trace back to one sample, sequenced in a study of T-cell memory formation after mild COVID-19 (dated by TCRdb to about 2021). Libraries were made using 5' RACE. Sequencing used an Illumina NovaSeq 6000. TCRdb reworked the public reads: Q25 trimming with fastp, MiXCR clone assembly, productive beta chains retained. Here each entry gathers all rows of one CDR3 protein and keeps the most common genes and DNA. The sample includes about 340,000 distinct CDR3 sequences, with approximately 13% observed a single time. The ten largest clones add up to about 21% of the sample. Sequenced material: PBMCs or a T cell subset sorted from them (not recorded which). The receptor source for this set is a man younger than 35 who had mild COVID-19 (a few samples of this study predate the infection). The sample titles of this study are shuffled in the database, so cell type and time point are left out; the donor was told from shared clones.

This clonotype has a count of ten or more. The chain employs TRBV29-1 and TRBJ2-5, with 8 bases fitting TRBD2. Trimming cost V 5 bases and J 4 bases; bases outside gene matches: 6. Per germline, CDR1 SQVTM and CDR2 ANQGSEA. The CDR3 is 13 residues long. The CDR3 DNA sequence: TGCAGCGTTCACGGGGGGGCAGGAGAGACCCAGTACTTC. Protein product: CSVHGGAGETQYF.

This clonotype was seen many times. This rearrangement joins TRBV4-1 to TRBJ2-2; 12 nucleotides match TRBD2. Losses at the gene ends were 4 bases for V and 9 bases for J; bases not matched to a gene: 6. The germline V gene encodes CDR1 MGHRA and CDR2 YSYEKL. The CDR3 is made up of 15 amino acids. As DNA, the CDR3 is TGCGCCAGCAGCCCCCGACTAGCGGGGGCCTGGGAGCTGTTTTTT. Its translation is CASSPRLAGAWELFF.

The genes are TRBV12-3 or TRBV12-4 and TRBJ2-1, with 8 bases matching TRBD2. V gave up 2 bases and J gave up 6 bases; unmatched junction bases: 6. The CDR3 totals 15 residues. For the CDR3, the DNA is TGTGCCAGCAGTTTAACCGGGGGGGCGGGCAATGAGCAGTTCTTC. Amino acids: CASSLTGGAGNEQFF.

This clonotype occurred a few times. V and J are TRBV29-1 and TRBJ2-5; D call uncertain. V lost 3 bases to trimming and J lost 7 bases, with 9 bases between them. Per germline, CDR1 SQVTM and CDR2 ANQGSEA. This CDR3 is 11 amino acids long. As DNA, the CDR3 is TGCAGCGTTGACGCCCGCCGGACCCAGTACTTC. Translation: CSVDARRTQYF. Based on the CDR3 plus reference TRBV29-1 and TRBJ2-5, the full variable domain is SAVISQKPSRDICQRGTSLTIQCQVDSQVTMMFWYRQQPGQSLTLIATANQGSEATYESGFVIDKFPISRPNLTFSTLTVSNMSPEDSSIYLCSVDARRTQYFGPGTRLLVL.

The chain carries TRBV12-3 or TRBV12-4 and TRBJ2-7; perhaps TRBD1 as D (6 bases). Trimming removed 0 bases at V and 5 bases at J, with 11 bases between. This CDR3 has 14 residues. The CDR3 here is CASSLAPGVHEQYF. The CDR3 DNA sequence: TGTGCCAGCAGTTTAGCGCCAGGGGTCCACGAGCAGTACTTC.

This clonotype appeared a few times. The gene calls are TRBV25-1 and TRBJ2-2; D is unresolved. This CDR3 is built from 12 residues. CDR1 MGHDK and CDR2 SYGVNS come from the germline V gene. Trimming removed 7 bases at V and 7 bases at J, with 10 bases between. CDR3 nucleotide sequence: TGTGCCAGCACTGGGGATAGCGGGGAGCTGTTTTTT. Encoded protein: CASTGDSGELFF.

In its sample, this clonotype was seen a few times. The genes are TRBV7-9 and TRBJ2-3; D is uncertain. CDR1 is SEHNR and CDR2 is FQNEAQ in the germline V gene (reference sequence). With 4 bases removed from V and 5 bases from J, the gap between germline ends came to 10 bases. The CDR3 consists of 13 residues. Here the CDR3 DNA reads TGTGCCAGCAGCTCCGGCGGAGTAGATACGCAGTATTTT. Translated: CASSSGGVDTQYF.